The 21 T cell receptor beta chains listed next were all sequenced from one sample in a study of CD8 T cells in Susac syndrome. RNA amounts of roughly 0.45 to 1 ug underwent reverse transcription with random hexamers. TCRdb reprocessed the immunoSEQ multiplex PCR reads via MiXCR and lists one record per CDR3 protein. The sample yields roughly 130,000 distinct CDR3 sequences, 94% seen once. Source material: CD4+ T cells from PBMCs. These receptors were taken from a human donor with multiple sclerosis.

The chain uses TRBV12-2 and TRBJ2-4; the table's D call of TRBD1 was not tested on the DNA. TRBV12-2 is an annotated pseudogene. This CDR3 is built from 17 residues. DNA of the CDR3: TGTGCAAGTCGCTTAAGGGACGGGTCGAAAGCCAAAAACATTCAGTACTTC. This encodes CASRLRDGSKAKNIQYF.

The chain recombines TRBV19 with TRBJ1-1; D possibly corresponds to TRBD1 (6 bases). Germline loops: CDR1 LNHDA, CDR2 SQIVND (reference sequence). V was trimmed by 7 bases and J by 6 bases, leaving 15 bases between them. The CDR3 has 13 residues. In nucleotides, the CDR3 is TGTGCCAGTAAAGGGCAGGGGTACGCTGAAGCTTTCTTT. Its protein is CASKGQGYAEAFF.

There are a few counts of this clonotype. The V gene is TRBV7-2, the J gene TRBJ2-6, with TRBD1 matching 9 bases. Germline V gene data show CDR1 as SGHTA and CDR2 as FQGNSA. The CDR3 runs to 18 residues. The V gene end was trimmed by 1 base and the J gene end by 0 bases; junction bases not matched to a gene: 4. The CDR3 nucleotides are TGTGCCAGCAGCTTAGAAAAACAGGGGGCCTCTGGGGCCAACGTCCTGACTTTC. Translating it yields CASSLEKQGASGANVLTF.

The chain has TRBV20-1 and TRBJ2-1; 14 positions match TRBD2. The CDR3 contains 15 residues. V lost 3 bases, J lost 2 bases, and 0 bases stayed unmatched. Germline CDR1 and CDR2: DFQATT and SNEGSKA (reference sequence). The CDR3 here is CSARTSGRAYNEQFF. The CDR3 DNA sequence: TGCAGTGCTAGGACTAGCGGGAGGGCCTACAATGAGCAGTTCTTC.

This chain connects TRBV25-1 to TRBJ1-2; TRBD1 might be the D (5 bases). Trimming shortened V by 4 bases and J by 8 bases, and 14 bases separated the two germline ends. The germline gives CDR1 MGHDK, CDR2 SYGVNS. The length of the CDR3 is 13 residues. CDR3 bases: TGTGCCAGCAGTGTTACAGGCGTTTCGGGCTACACCTTC. Residues: CASSVTGVSGYTF.

This clonotype is a singleton in its sample. The chain recombines TRBV9 with TRBJ2-1; either TRBD1 or TRBD2 may fit D (5 bases each). Trimming left V 3 bases short and J 0 bases short, with 16 bases between. From germline, CDR1 is SGDLS and CDR2 YYNGEE. The CDR3 totals 17 residues. The CDR3 loop reads CASSAGVGVSSYNEQFF. The CDR3 DNA reads TGTGCCAGCAGCGCCGGGGTGGGGGTGAGCTCCTACAATGAGCAGTTCTTC.

This clonotype was detected once. This rearrangement joins TRBV30 to TRBJ2-6, with TRBD1 matching 7 bases. CDR3 length: 17 residues. V lost 1 base and J lost 2; bases outside the gene matches: 8. Germline loops: CDR1 GTSNPN, CDR2 SVGIG (reference sequence). The CDR3 reads CAWSARQGVPGANVLTF. The CDR3 DNA follows: TGTGCCTGGAGTGCGAGACAGGGCGTGCCTGGGGCCAACGTCCTGACTTTC.

The chain combines TRBV5-4 with TRBJ1-1; no reliable D call. Germline-derived CDR1 and CDR2 are SGHNT and YYREEE (reference sequence). This CDR3 has 13 residues. Trimming removed 2 bases from V and 6 bases from J, with 11 bases in between. The CDR3 reads CASSFVREAEAFF. The CDR3 nucleotides read TGTGCCAGCAGCTTTGTACGGGAGGCTGAAGCTTTCTTT.

Of note for this clonotype: The junction does not match germline at one end; this may be a read error. V is TRBV27 and J is TRBJ1-1, with D perhaps matching TRBD1 (5 bases). The length of the CDR3 is 13 residues. Germline CDR1 MNHEY, CDR2 SMNVEV (reference sequence). As DNA, the CDR3 is TGTGCCAGCAGTTTAAGGGGTAACACTGAAGTTTTCTTT. Translated: CASSLRGNTEVFF.

The chain joins TRBV5-6 to TRBJ2-3; D is possibly TRBD2 (6 bases). V lost 3 bases, J lost 0 bases, and 14 bases lay in between. The CDR3 contains 16 residues. Germline V lookup: CDR1 SGHDT, CDR2 YYEEEE. CDR3 in DNA: TGTGCCAGCAGCTCTCTTGGGCGGGGTAGCACAGATACGCAGTATTTT. Protein: CASSSLGRGSTDTQYF. Drawing the rest from reference TRBV5-6 and TRBJ2-3, the complete variable domain is DAGVTQSPTHLIKTRGQQVTLRCSPKSGHDTVSWYQQALGQGPQFIFQYYEEEERQRGNFPDRFSGHQFPNYSSELNVNALLLGDSALYLCASSSLGRGSTDTQYFGPGTRLTVL.

V usage is TRBV9 and J usage is TRBJ2-4, with 7 nucleotides matching TRBD1. Germline V CDR1 and CDR2: SGDLS, YYNGEE. This CDR3 is built from 14 residues. V was pared by 2 bases and J by 5 bases, with 4 bases of the junction left unmatched. CDR3 protein: CASSVGTVENIQYF. The CDR3 coding sequence is TGTGCCAGCAGCGTTGGGACAGTAGAAAACATTCAGTACTTC. The complete variable domain, with remaining parts taken from reference TRBV9 and TRBJ2-4, reads DSGVTQTPKHLITATGQRVTLRCSPRSGDLSVYWYQQSLDQGLQFLIQYYNGEERAKGNILERFSAQQFPDLHSELNLSSLELGDSALYFCASSVGTVENIQYFGAGTRLSVL.

The chain carries TRBV2 and TRBJ2-7, with D possibly being TRBD2 (5 bases). Trimming stripped 2 bases from V and 7 bases from J, with 18 bases between. CDR3 size: 15 residues. From germline, CDR1 is SNHLY and CDR2 FYNNEI. The CDR3 loop reads CASSERAGTGLEQYF. In nucleotides, the CDR3 is TGTGCCAGCAGTGAAAGAGCTGGAACGGGATTGGAGCAGTACTTC.

The chain has TRBV7-9 and TRBJ1-5, with D uncertain. The germline CDR1 and CDR2 sequences are SEHNR and FQNEAQ (reference sequence). This CDR3 comprises 13 residues. With 2 bases removed from V and 8 bases from J, the gap between germline ends came to 10 bases. CDR3 loop: CASSLTPEEPQHF. Here the CDR3 DNA reads TGTGCCAGCAGCTTAACTCCGGAAGAGCCCCAGCATTTT. The full variable domain, its missing parts supplied by reference TRBV7-9 and TRBJ1-5, is DTGVSQNPRHKITKRGQNVTFRCDPISEHNRLYWYRQTLGQGPEFLTYFQNEAQLEKSRLLSDRFSAERPKGSFSTLEIQRTEQGDSAMYLCASSLTPEEPQHFGDGTRLSIL.

This sequence joins TRBV7-9 and TRBJ2-2, with TRBD1 matching over 7 bases. Germline V gene lookup returns CDR1 SEHNR and CDR2 FQNEAQ (reference sequence). V lost 5 bases and J lost 2; bases outside the gene matches: 11. This CDR3 contains 17 residues. The CDR3: CASSREGQPLNTGELFF. In DNA form, the CDR3 reads TGTGCCAGCAGCAGAGAGGGACAGCCTCTAAACACCGGGGAGCTGTTTTTT.

The chain recombines TRBV3-1 with TRBJ2-5; the match to TRBD2 covers 11 bases. V was pared by 3 bases and J by 1 base, with 4 bases of the junction left unmatched. There are 16 residues in the CDR3. Germline assignment: CDR1 LGHDT and CDR2 YNNKEL (reference sequence). CDR3 in DNA: TGTGCCAGCAGCCAGGTCCTAGCGGGAGGCCAAGAGACCCAGTACTTC. This sequence encodes CASSQVLAGGQETQYF.

This sequence joins TRBV5-1 and TRBJ2-3, with TRBD2 identical over 7 bases. The germline V gene encodes CDR1 SGHRS and CDR2 YFSETQ. CDR3 length: 16 residues. J gave up 6 bases and V 3 bases, and 13 bases lay outside the gene matches. The CDR3 DNA sequence: TGCGCCAGCAGCTCGGAGGGGAGGGACGGGGCCGATACGCAGTATTTT. Encoded protein: CASSSEGRDGADTQYF.

The chain has TRBV10-3 and TRBJ1-4; 8 nucleotides align to TRBD1. Trimming cost V 6 bases and J 5 bases; bases outside gene matches: 5. CDR1 ENHRY and CDR2 SYGVKD come from the germline V gene. The CDR3 contains 14 residues. The CDR3 DNA follows: TGTGCCATCAGCCCTACAGGGGGGAATGAAAAACTGTTTTTT. Protein product: CAISPTGGNEKLFF.

The chain employs TRBV12-3 or TRBV12-4 and TRBJ2-3, with D perhaps TRBD2 (6 bases). Between the trimmed V and J ends, which lost 2 bases and 4 bases, there was a span of 16 bases. The CDR3 loop spans 16 amino acids. Here the CDR3 DNA reads TGTGCCAGCAGTTTAATGGGGGACTGGGTCGCAGATACGCAGTATTTT. Translated: CASSLMGDWVADTQYF.

This rearrangement joins TRBV2 to TRBJ1-2; D possibly corresponds to TRBD1 (5 bases). V lost 1 base and J lost 4, with 7 bases in between. Germline CDR1 and CDR2: SNHLY and FYNNEI. This CDR3 is 13 amino acids long. The CDR3: CASSEGDRYGYTF. The CDR3 DNA is TGTGCCAGCAGTGAAGGGGACCGCTATGGCTACACCTTC.

The rearrangement links TRBV18 to TRBJ2-7, with TRBD1 matching over 10 bases. J lost 0 bases, V lost 2 bases, and 10 bases had no gene match. The germline V gene encodes CDR1 KGHSH and CDR2 LQKENI. This CDR3 is built from 18 residues. CDR3 residues: CASSPRSIGQGVSYEQYF. The DNA of the CDR3 is TGTGCCAGCTCACCAAGGTCTATCGGACAGGGGGTCTCCTACGAGCAGTACTTC.

The V and J genes are TRBV29-1 and TRBJ2-7; no clear D gene. CDR1 is SQVTM, CDR2 ANQGSEA, per germline. V was pared by 4 bases and J by 0 bases, with 7 bases between. The CDR3 has 12 amino acids. This chain's CDR3 is CSVGRASYEQYF. The CDR3 region has the DNA TGCAGCGTTGGTCGGGCCTCCTACGAGCAGTACTTC.